This T cell receptor beta chain was captured in a study of response to subunit inactivated influenza vaccine. MiXCR, applied by TCRdb to the RT-PCR reads, yields one record per CDR3 protein. The sample has fewer than 600,000 distinct CDR3 sequences, approximately 7.2% seen once. The table lists this clonotype with many counts. The junction had 12 bases not matched to a gene; V was cut back by 0 bases and J by 4 bases. This CDR3 spans 18 amino acids. Germline V gene lookup returns CDR1 LGHDT and CDR2 YNNKEL (reference sequence). The rearrangement uses TRBV3-1 and TRBJ2-5; 9 bases agree with TRBD1. The TCR comes from a man aged 50-75 years who received an inactivated influenza vaccine. The sequences come from PBMCs from blood, collected roughly 24 months after vaccination. CDR3 sequence reads: CASSQEWHRGLVGETQYF. The CDR3 DNA sequence: TGTGCCAGCAGCCAAGAATGGCACAGGGGGCTCGTCGGAGAGACCCAGTACTTC.